A selection of T cell receptor beta chains follows, all from one sample in a study of beta chain features in type 1 diabetes. Profiled with immunoSEQ multiplex PCR; TCRdb holds only in-frame clones, not every one. This table has about 240,000 clones, approximately 15% appearing once. The sequenced sample was naive CD4+ T cells from blood. The receptors shown here come from a man aged 30-40 years with type 1 diabetes. The CDR3 runs from the conserved cysteine through the conserved F or W. The order of the fields is J gene, clone size, V gene, D gene, CDR3 protein, CDR3 DNA. The D gene is left open where the match is weak. The size of a clone is reported for some rows only, either as once, few or many, or as a class for expanded clones.

j_gene: TRBJ2-2
abundance: few
v_gene: TRBV6-5
d_gene: NA
CDR3aa: CASTRRPAGELFF
CDR3nt: TGTGCCAGCACCCGGAGGCCCGCCGGGGAGCTGTTTTTT

j_gene: TRBJ1-5
abundance: NA
v_gene: TRBV29-1
d_gene: NA
CDR3aa: CSVEEGGGPQHF
CDR3nt: TGCAGCGTTGAAGAGGGCGGGGGCCCCCAGCATTTT

j_gene: TRBJ1-1
abundance: NA
v_gene: TRBV20-1
d_gene: NA
CDR3aa: CSARQAEEAFF
CDR3nt: TGCAGTGCTAGACAGGCCGAAGAAGCTTTCTTT

j_gene: TRBJ1-3
abundance: NA
v_gene: TRBV4-1
d_gene: NA
CDR3aa: CASSQPVQGPGNTIYF
CDR3nt: TGCGCCAGCAGCCAACCGGTACAGGGACCTGGAAACACCATATATTTT

j_gene: TRBJ2-1
abundance: NA
v_gene: TRBV27
d_gene: NA
CDR3aa: CASSLAWYNEQFF
CDR3nt: TGTGCCAGCAGTTTAGCGTGGTACAATGAGCAGTTCTTC

j_gene: TRBJ2-1
abundance: NA
v_gene: TRBV14
d_gene: TRBD2
CDR3aa: CASSPLAGSYNEQFF
CDR3nt: TGTGCCAGCAGCCCACTAGCGGGTTCCTACAATGAGCAGTTCTTC

j_gene: TRBJ2-7
abundance: NA
v_gene: TRBV25-1
d_gene: NA
CDR3aa: CASSDPAVSYEQYF
CDR3nt: TGTGCCAGCAGTGACCCGGCGGTCTCCTACGAGCAGTACTTC

j_gene: TRBJ2-1
abundance: NA
v_gene: TRBV5-1
d_gene: TRBD1
CDR3aa: CASSPRQGDYNEQFF
CDR3nt: TGCGCCAGCAGCCCGAGACAGGGGGACTACAATGAGCAGTTCTTC

j_gene: TRBJ1-4
abundance: few
v_gene: TRBV5-1
d_gene: NA
CDR3aa: CASREASRDEKLFF
CDR3nt: TGCGCCAGCAGAGAGGCGTCGCGGGATGAAAAACTGTTTTTT

j_gene: TRBJ1-1
abundance: few
v_gene: TRBV7-2
d_gene: NA
CDR3aa: CASSPQEGLEAFF
CDR3nt: TGTGCCAGCAGCCCTCAGGAGGGGCTTGAAGCTTTCTTT

j_gene: TRBJ2-3
abundance: few
v_gene: TRBV7-9
d_gene: TRBD2
CDR3aa: CASSLGLASTDTQYF
CDR3nt: TGTGCCAGCAGTCTCGGACTAGCTAGCACAGATACGCAGTATTTT

j_gene: TRBJ2-7
abundance: few
v_gene: TRBV5-6
d_gene: NA
CDR3aa: CASSAEVTGRYEQYF
CDR3nt: TGTGCCAGCAGTGCCGAGGTGACAGGTCGTTACGAGCAGTACTTC

j_gene: TRBJ2-1
abundance: few
v_gene: TRBV19
d_gene: TRBD2
CDR3aa: CASSLRTSDEQFF
CDR3nt: TGTGCCAGTAGTCTCAGGACTAGCGACGAGCAGTTCTTC

j_gene: TRBJ2-6
abundance: NA
v_gene: TRBV19
d_gene: NA
CDR3aa: CASTGASGANVLTF
CDR3nt: TGTGCCAGTACCGGTGCCTCTGGGGCCAACGTCCTGACTTTC

j_gene: TRBJ2-3
abundance: NA
v_gene: TRBV11-3
d_gene: TRBD1
CDR3aa: CASSGQGLTDTQYF
CDR3nt: TGTGCCAGCAGCGGACAGGGGCTTACAGATACGCAGTATTTT

j_gene: TRBJ2-7
abundance: NA
v_gene: TRBV6-5
d_gene: NA
CDR3aa: CASRGGPFSYEQYF
CDR3nt: TGTGCCAGCAGAGGGGGTCCATTCAGCTACGAGCAGTACTTC

j_gene: TRBJ1-5
abundance: few
v_gene: TRBV7-9
d_gene: NA
CDR3aa: CASSLVTGGGNQPQHF
CDR3nt: TGTGCCAGCAGCTTAGTGACAGGTGGAGGCAATCAGCCCCAGCATTTT

j_gene: TRBJ2-5
abundance: few
v_gene: TRBV7-2
d_gene: TRBD1
CDR3aa: CASSLAWTGVGETQYF
CDR3nt: TGTGCCAGCAGCTTAGCGTGGACAGGGGTAGGAGAGACCCAGTACTTC

j_gene: TRBJ1-4
abundance: NA
v_gene: TRBV5-1
d_gene: TRBD1
CDR3aa: CASSLWQGGEKLFF
CDR3nt: TGCGCCAGCAGCTTGTGGCAGGGGGGTGAAAAACTGTTTTTT

j_gene: TRBJ1-3
abundance: few
v_gene: TRBV19
d_gene: NA
CDR3aa: CASSHDTGNTIYF
CDR3nt: TGTGCCAGTAGTCACGACACTGGAAACACCATATATTTT

j_gene: TRBJ2-5
abundance: NA
v_gene: TRBV2
d_gene: NA
CDR3aa: CASSLRGGETQYF
CDR3nt: TGTGCCAGCAGTCTCAGGGGCGGGGAGACCCAGTACTTC

j_gene: TRBJ2-5
abundance: few
v_gene: TRBV29-1
d_gene: NA
CDR3aa: CSVGQGLETQYF
CDR3nt: TGCAGCGTTGGTCAGGGGTTGGAGACCCAGTACTTC

j_gene: TRBJ2-1
abundance: NA
v_gene: TRBV11-2
d_gene: TRBD1
CDR3aa: CASSLGDREHNEQFF
CDR3nt: TGTGCCAGCAGCCTAGGGGACAGAGAGCACAATGAGCAGTTCTTC

j_gene: TRBJ2-3
abundance: NA
v_gene: TRBV7-9
d_gene: NA
CDR3aa: CASSSPGTDTQYF
CDR3nt: TGTGCCAGCAGCTCCCCCGGGACAGATACGCAGTATTTT

j_gene: TRBJ2-5
abundance: NA
v_gene: TRBV30
d_gene: TRBD2
CDR3aa: CASSSGIQETQYF
CDR3nt: TGTGCCTCCAGTAGCGGGATCCAAGAGACCCAGTACTTC

j_gene: TRBJ1-5
abundance: NA
v_gene: TRBV9
d_gene: NA
CDR3aa: CASSEGPSRNQPQHF
CDR3nt: TGTGCCAGCTCGGAGGGGCCATCACGCAATCAGCCCCAGCATTTT

j_gene: TRBJ1-4
abundance: NA
v_gene: TRBV4-2
d_gene: NA
CDR3aa: CASSLPAGGAYEKLFF
CDR3nt: TGTGCCAGCAGCCTCCCAGCGGGGGGGGCTTACGAAAAACTGTTTTTT

j_gene: TRBJ2-1
abundance: few
v_gene: TRBV5-1
d_gene: TRBD2
CDR3aa: CASSPTLAGGPNEQFF
CDR3nt: TGCGCCAGCAGCCCTACCCTAGCGGGGGGGCCCAATGAGCAGTTCTTC

j_gene: TRBJ1-1
abundance: NA
v_gene: TRBV9
d_gene: TRBD1
CDR3aa: CASSDRDTEAFF
CDR3nt: TGTGCCAGCAGTGACAGGGACACTGAAGCTTTCTTT

j_gene: TRBJ1-1
abundance: few
v_gene: TRBV29-1
d_gene: TRBD1
CDR3aa: CSGNRGGTEAFF
CDR3nt: TGCAGCGGGAACAGGGGGGGCACTGAAGCTTTCTTT

j_gene: TRBJ2-1
abundance: few
v_gene: TRBV9
d_gene: NA
CDR3aa: CASSRGNSYNEQFF
CDR3nt: TGTGCCAGCAGCCGAGGGAACTCCTACAATGAGCAGTTCTTC

j_gene: TRBJ1-5
abundance: NA
v_gene: TRBV27
d_gene: NA
CDR3aa: CASSPSFYRFSNQPQHF
CDR3nt: TGTGCCAGCAGTCCTTCCTTTTACAGGTTTAGCAATCAGCCCCAGCATTTT

j_gene: TRBJ2-3
abundance: NA
v_gene: TRBV30
d_gene: TRBD1
CDR3aa: CAWDREGARDTQYF
CDR3nt: TGTGCCTGGGACCGAGAGGGGGCTAGAGATACGCAGTATTTT

j_gene: TRBJ2-2
abundance: few
v_gene: TRBV28
d_gene: TRBD1
CDR3aa: CASSLSRDRDTGELFF
CDR3nt: TGTGCCAGCAGTCTATCCCGGGACAGGGATACCGGGGAGCTGTTTTTT

j_gene: TRBJ2-5
abundance: NA
v_gene: TRBV7-9
d_gene: TRBD2
CDR3aa: CASSRQLRGAGETQYF
CDR3nt: TGTGCCAGCAGCCGTCAACTGCGGGGGGCAGGGGAGACCCAGTACTTC

j_gene: TRBJ2-7
abundance: NA
v_gene: TRBV9
d_gene: TRBD2
CDR3aa: CASSVGGGRTYEQYF
CDR3nt: TGTGCCAGCAGCGTAGGAGGCGGGAGGACCTACGAGCAGTACTTC

j_gene: TRBJ1-1
abundance: NA
v_gene: TRBV6-1
d_gene: TRBD1
CDR3aa: CASMALTGGRTEAFF
CDR3nt: TGTGCCAGCATGGCGTTAACAGGGGGCAGGACTGAAGCTTTCTTT

j_gene: TRBJ2-3
abundance: few
v_gene: TRBV18
d_gene: TRBD2
CDR3aa: CASSPTSGPHPDTQYF
CDR3nt: TGTGCCAGCTCACCAACTAGCGGCCCCCACCCAGATACGCAGTATTTT

j_gene: TRBJ2-3
abundance: few
v_gene: TRBV18
d_gene: NA
CDR3aa: CASSPTTGDTQYF
CDR3nt: TGTGCCAGCTCCCCTACCACCGGAGATACGCAGTATTTT

j_gene: TRBJ2-6
abundance: NA
v_gene: TRBV5-1
d_gene: TRBD1
CDR3aa: CASSSRDRISGANVLTF
CDR3nt: TGCGCCAGCAGCTCCCGGGACAGGATTTCTGGGGCCAACGTCCTGACTTTC

j_gene: TRBJ1-1
abundance: NA
v_gene: TRBV19
d_gene: NA
CDR3aa: CASSSIPGHTEAFF
CDR3nt: TGTGCCAGTAGCAGTATTCCAGGCCACACTGAAGCTTTCTTT